This TCR beta chain was sequenced during a study of blood T cell repertoires in COVID-19. Study context: T cells, B-cell-depleted T cells, or PBMCs supplied cDNA or gDNA.

Germline lookup yields CDR1 SGDLS and CDR2 YYNGEE. This CDR3 contains 13 residues. V dropped 1 base and J dropped 6 bases, with 10 bases sitting between them. Profiled with immunoSEQ multiplex PCR; TCRdb holds only in-frame clones, not every one. Among under 250,000 clones listed, about 79% were seen once. V usage is TRBV9 and J usage is TRBJ1-1; D uncertain. Source material: peripheral blood. This TCR was recovered from a middle-aged man with active or convalescent COVID-19. The CDR3: CASSVSGLSEAFF. The CDR3 DNA sequence: TGTGCCAGCAGCGTATCGGGATTGTCTGAAGCTTTCTTT.